A selection of T cell receptor beta chains follows, all from one sample in a study of response to subunit inactivated influenza vaccine. MiXCR was run by TCRdb on the RT-PCR reads, yielding one entry per CDR3 protein. This sample has around 190,000 distinct CDR3 sequences, with 13% to 15% found just once. The input for sequencing was CD8+ T cells sorted from PBMCs, taken 4 to 6 days after vaccination. The receptors here all came from a man aged 50 or older who received an inactivated influenza vaccine. The CDR3 runs from the conserved cysteine through the conserved F or W. D genes are given only for firm matches. Some rows mark clone size as missing; the rest say once, few, many or name a class of expanded clone.

V gene	J gene	CDR3 length	D gene	clone size	CDR3 DNA	CDR3 protein
TRBV12-3/TRBV12-4	TRBJ2-5	13	-	once	TGTGCCAGCAGAGACAGTTTCCACGAGACCCAGTACTTC	CASRDSFHETQYF
TRBV7-8	TRBJ2-3	14	-	-	TGTGCCAGCAGCTTAAGGGCGGACCAAGATACGCAGTATTTT	CASSLRADQDTQYF
TRBV20-1	TRBJ2-7	11	-	many	TGCAGTGCCCGACAGGACTACGAGCAGTACTTC	CSARQDYEQYF
TRBV9	TRBJ2-5	15	-	many	TGTGCCAGCAGCGTAGACCTAGCCGGCCAAGAGACCCAGTACTTC	CASSVDLAGQETQYF
TRBV6-5	TRBJ2-7	13	-	many	TGTGCCAGCAGTTACGGCAGCGGCTACGAGCAGTACTTC	CASSYGSGYEQYF
TRBV10-3	TRBJ2-1	16	-	-	TGTGCCATCAGTGAAACTACGCTAAGCTCCTACAATGAGCAGTTCTTC	CAISETTLSSYNEQFF
TRBV12-3/TRBV12-4	TRBJ2-7	13	-	-	TGTGCCAGCAGGAGACAGAGAGAATACGAGCAGTACTTC	CASRRQREYEQYF
TRBV4-3	TRBJ2-2	17	TRBD1	-	TGCGCCAGCAGCCCGTACCTCGACAGGGACAAGGGCGGGGAGCTGTTTTTT	CASSPYLDRDKGGELFF
TRBV18	TRBJ1-6	15	-	many	TGTGCCAGCTCACCTGGGGCACCGTATAATTCACCCCTCCACTTT	CASSPGAPYNSPLHF
TRBV7-8	TRBJ1-2	15	TRBD1	-	TGTGCCAGCAGCTCTACAGGGGGCAGAAACTATGGCTACACCTTC	CASSSTGGRNYGYTF
TRBV5-5	TRBJ2-1	13	-	few	TGTGCCAGCAGCCCAGGCGGGGAGGTTAACCAGTTCTTC	CASSPGGEVNQFF
TRBV4-3	TRBJ2-7	13	TRBD2	-	TGCGCCAGCAGCCAAGCTCCGGGAGGCGAGCAGTACTTC	CASSQAPGGEQYF
TRBV7-6	TRBJ1-1	12	TRBD1	-	TGTGCCAGCAGCTTATCGGACAGGGATGTTTTCTTT	CASSLSDRDVFF
TRBV30	TRBJ1-1	13	TRBD1	many	TGTGCCTGGAGCCAAACAGGGGGCACTGAAGCTTTCTTT	CAWSQTGGTEAFF
TRBV28	TRBJ2-1	17	TRBD2	-	TGTGCCAGCAGCTATTCGAGGACTAGCGGGGTGGACAATGAGCAGTTCTTC	CASSYSRTSGVDNEQFF
TRBV4-1	TRBJ1-1	17	-	-	TGCGCCAGCAGCTATAGATTGACCAGGGTGGGATTGACTGAAGCTTTCTTT	CASSYRLTRVGLTEAFF
TRBV7-3	TRBJ2-3	17	TRBD2	-	TGTGCCAGCAGCTTAGCATCCGGGACTACAAGCACAGATACGCAGTATTTT	CASSLASGTTSTDTQYF
TRBV12-3/TRBV12-4	TRBJ2-7	15	-	many	TGTGCCAGCAGTCTCAACGGGGCTCCTACGAGCGAGCAGTACTTC	CASSLNGAPTSEQYF
TRBV7-9	TRBJ1-1	14	-	-	TGTGCCTCCTCTCCCTTTGCTTCGAACACTGAAGCTTTCTTT	CASSPFASNTEAFF
TRBV24-1	TRBJ2-7	15	-	-	TGTGCCACCAGTGATTTGCAGGAAACTTTGTACGAGCAGTACTTC	CATSDLQETLYEQYF
TRBV7-2	TRBJ1-2	13	-	few	TGTGCCAGCAGCTTACCGGGATTGGAGGGCTACACCTTC	CASSLPGLEGYTF
TRBV20-1	TRBJ2-5	16	TRBD2	few	TGCAGTGCTGCAATTGGCGGGGGGTCAATCGGGGAGACCCAGTACTTC	CSAAIGGGSIGETQYF
TRBV4-2	TRBJ2-7	15	-	few	TGTGCCAGCAGCCAAGGGGTAGCGCCCATCTACGAGCAGTACTTC	CASSQGVAPIYEQYF
TRBV4-1	TRBJ2-1	15	-	-	TGCGCCAGCAGCCAGATGGACCGTTCCTACAATGAGCAGTTCTTC	CASSQMDRSYNEQFF
TRBV7-2	TRBJ2-7	14	-	few	TGTGCCAGCAGCTTAGTCGTATCTTCCTACGAGCAGTACTTC	CASSLVVSSYEQYF
TRBV29-1	TRBJ2-7	13	TRBD1	few	TGCAGCGCCGCCGGGACAGATTCCTACGAGCAGTACTTC	CSAAGTDSYEQYF